The clone carrying this T cell receptor beta chain occurred a few times. TCRdb used MiXCR to reprocess the 5' RACE reads, holding one entry per CDR3 protein. The sample contains under 700,000 distinct CDR3 sequences, about a sixth of which appear only once. The record originates from a study of T cells after yellow fever vaccination. The input for sequencing was PBMCs, taken 5 days after the first yellow fever vaccination. This receptor was identified in a young man who received the YFV17D yellow fever vaccine.

CDR3 in amino acids: CASSQDRVGWDEQFF. The CDR3 DNA follows: TGCGCCAGCAGCCAAGATCGAGTCGGTTGGGATGAGCAGTTCTTC. The chain couples TRBV4-1 to TRBJ2-1; the D is unclear. V dropped 0 bases and J dropped 8 bases, with 14 bases sitting between them. The CDR3 length is 15 residues. The germline V gene has CDR1 MGHRA and CDR2 YSYEKL.